This paragraph covers one TCR beta chain sequence. This clone was detected a few times. There is no known antigen for this receptor. No much larger clone exists at a distance of one base, and base qualities are not known. This specimen comes from a study of T cell responses to AZD1222 COVID-19 vaccine (dated by TCRdb to the early 2020s). The study in broad terms: AZD1222 recipients whose second dose came at about 4 weeks and those whose second dose came at about 12 weeks were combined into one group, since spike-specific TCR depth and breadth did not differ between the two schedules. A total of approximately 240 trial participants underwent TCR sequencing, of whom some 210 received two doses of AZD1222 and some 25 received two doses of the MenACWY control vaccine. Trial participants were enrolled by age into 18-55, 56-69 and 70-plus year subgroups, with roughly 160, 29 and 62 TCR-sequenced participants respectively.

CDR1 and CDR2 are drawn from the germline V gene (reference sequence): SEHNR, FQNEAQ. From the cysteine up to the phenylalanine, the CDR3 has a length of 12 residues. Of the read, only the CDR3 DNA is kept; its 36 bases are in frame from base 1. The V end loses 1 base and the J end loses 8 bases, and a stretch of 8 bases separates them. This sample's time point label indicates: baseline before first vaccination. Vaccinee samples came from UK trials COV001 and COV002, including a single-blind randomized controlled phase 2/3 trial of AZD1222 (ChAdOx1 nCoV-19) in healthy adults. For TCRbeta chain sequencing, PBMC samples were collected from trial participants at day 0 and at day 28 after the second dose. What the study reported, not specific to this receptor: After two AZD1222 doses, spike-specific TCR breadth and depth were significantly higher than at day 0 and than in MenACWY recipients. Conclusions about previously exposed vaccinees are limited, since just five or six AZD1222 recipients were seropositive for SARS-CoV-2 at baseline. Reportedly, almost half of the unique spike-specific TCRs recognized epitopes lying outside the regions that are mutated in the B.1.351 and B.1.1.7 variants. Participants were mostly white British, with more females than males. The authors suggested clonal diversity may have been underestimated. The 56-69-year group was small, and its depth increase did not reach significance, likely because of low power. Because no day 14 peak-response samples were available, repertoires were characterized only after the peak T cell response. The vaccine-associated CD4 TCRs covered the entire spike protein, and the dominant responses fell in regions 160-218 and 743-854.

The CDR3 regions of human TCRbeta chains were analyzed by immunosequencing. In the authors' own workflow: TCRs in the repertoires were matched against a reference library of SARS-CoV-2-specific TCRs that had been generated with the MIRA antigen-specificity platform. Breadth was defined as the fraction of unique TCRs that were SARS-CoV-2-associated, and depth was defined as the fraction of total T cells that were SARS-CoV-2-associated. Each spike-specific TCR was assigned to its reactive spike region and to a CD4 or CD8 class using the MIRA data. Log10-transformed breadth and depth values were compared by one-way ANOVA with Sidak's multiple comparisons tests. TCRdb took this table from immuneACCESS and kept in-frame rearrangements with V and J called. Such tables lack part of the clones; where checked against another copy, unresolved V genes explain under half of the gap, and the rest is unexplained. V, J and clone size reflect that table, while D and trimming were determined from the DNA. This sample lists 150,000 to 200,000 clones; 90% to 95% were detected once. The ten largest clonotypes hold 7.5% to 10% of the sample.

The sample was peripheral blood, taken on day 0 of AZD1222 vaccination. This clonotype originated in an adult in good health. The sequence links TRBV7-9 to TRBJ1-2; no D segment can be confidently identified. The encoded CDR3 is CASSLEQGGYTF. The DNA is TGTGCCAGCAGCTTAGAACAAGGCGGCTACACCTTC.